These 5 T cell receptor beta chains originate from one sample sequenced in a study of blood T cells in healthy people across ages. The second PCR ran about 6 to 12 cycles with a sample-barcoded 5' primer and J-beta primers. TCRdb analysed the 5' RACE reads with MiXCR anew, one entry per CDR3 protein. The table lists more than 650,000 distinct CDR3 sequences, around a fifth of them singletons. Specimen: blood. The receptors were sampled from a man in his 70s in good health.

This rearrangement joins TRBV28 to TRBJ2-5, with 9 bases that match TRBD1. The CDR3 sequence is 17 residues long. V lost 3 bases to trimming and J lost 4 bases; unmatched junction nucleotides: 12. Germline lookup yields CDR1 MDHEN and CDR2 SYDVKM. The CDR3 nucleotides read TGTGCCAGCAGTTTTGTAGGACAGGGGAGGTCAGGAGAGACCCAGTACTTC. Amino acids: CASSFVGQGRSGETQYF.

For the CDR3, the DNA is TGTGCCAGCAGTTTCCACGGGACTCTAGCCAAAAACATTCAGTACTTC. Translated, it gives CASSFHGTLAKNIQYF. The J gene is TRBJ2-4, the V gene TRBV12-3 or TRBV12-4; D is perhaps TRBD2 (6 bases). The CDR3 runs 16 residues. The germline V and J ends were trimmed by 3 bases and 0 bases, with 12 bases remaining between them.

This clonotype showed up just a few times. This chain uses TRBV11-2 with TRBJ2-1; D ambiguous. Trimming pared 6 bases from V and 8 bases from J, leaving 8 bases between. Per the germline V gene, CDR1 is SGHAT and CDR2 is FQNNGV. The CDR3 covers 11 residues. CDR3 protein: CASRSADEQFF. The CDR3, as DNA: TGTGCCAGCAGATCGGCGGATGAGCAGTTCTTC.

This clonotype was seen a few times. This chain joins TRBV7-6 and TRBJ2-5, with 10 bases that match TRBD2. The CDR3 runs 17 residues. CDR1 is SGHVS, CDR2 FNYEAQ, per germline. V lost 1 base and J lost 5; bases outside the gene matches: 10. As DNA, the CDR3 is TGTGCCAGCAGCTTAGGAGCTAGCGGGAGCTTTATCGAGACCCAGTACTTC. It encodes CASSLGASGSFIETQYF.

This clonotype occurred many times. The chain has TRBV14 and TRBJ1-1; D remains ambiguous. Trimming left V 1 base short and J 5 bases short, with 11 bases between. CDR1 is SGHDN, CDR2 FVKESK, per germline. The CDR3 is 14 residues long. CDR3 amino acids: CASSQGRTSTEAFF. In nucleotides, the CDR3 is TGTGCCAGCAGCCAAGGACGGACGAGTACTGAAGCTTTCTTT.